This TCR beta chain was sequenced during a study of T cells in Graves' hyperthyroidism and ophthalmopathy. In this sample, this clonotype turned up many times. The target antigen is unknown. Germline values: CDR1 MNHNS, CDR2 SASEGT. Trimming left V 6 bases short and J 2 bases short, with 13 bases between. This CDR3 contains 14 residues. Study results and limitations: Classification by a 13 V-J model distinguished ophthalmopathy from stable hyperthyroidism. In validation, the model predicted ophthalmopathy. These predictions came a median about 6 months before onset.

The hyperthyroidism was newly diagnosed and had lasted under 2 months; the patients were aged 18 to 65. Researchers took RNA transcripts and amplified the TCR beta CDR3 regions from them. When the TCR CDR3 underwent first-round RT-PCR, the HTBI primer set was used. MiXCR, applied by TCRdb to the multiplex PCR reads, yields one record per CDR3 protein. Among approximately 480,000 distinct CDR3 sequences listed, about 20% were seen once. The sequence came from a man between 18 and 35 years old with Graves' hyperthyroidism. The sequenced material came from blood. J is TRBJ1-2 and V is TRBV6-1; D is possibly TRBD1 (5 bases). The CDR3 loop is CASRKRGANYGYTF. CDR3 nucleotides: TGTGCCAGCAGAAAGAGGGGTGCCAACTATGGCTACACCTTC.